The clone carrying this T cell receptor beta chain is judged medium-sized. Time point noted: blood at routine non-recurrence follow-up after resection. The data belong to a study of spatial heterogeneity in lung cancer. Study overall: Patients with untreated early-stage non-small cell lung cancer, numbering around 71, were the donors. Alpha-chain detections were consistently fewer than beta-chain detections among the sequences. The average count in raw reads for each unique TCR and UMI combination exceeded eight appearances.

A unique molecular identifier was attached to every TCR cDNA molecule. TCRdb itself ran the 5' RACE reads through MiXCR, one entry per CDR3 protein. The profile shows roughly 15,000 distinct CDR3 sequences, over 15% of them singletons. The V and J ends lost 6 bases and 9 bases, in that order; junction bases with no gene match: 11. Germline V lookup: CDR1 SNHLY, CDR2 FYNNEI. This CDR3 is 15 amino acids long. This specimen was PBMCs, taken at follow-up. The sequence was obtained from a male donor with early-stage non-small cell lung cancer. This chain connects TRBV2 to TRBJ1-6, with 7 bases lining up with TRBD1. CDR3 sequence reads: CASRDPEGGFSPLHF. CDR3 DNA: TGTGCCAGCAGAGACCCGGAAGGGGGCTTTTCACCCCTCCACTTT.